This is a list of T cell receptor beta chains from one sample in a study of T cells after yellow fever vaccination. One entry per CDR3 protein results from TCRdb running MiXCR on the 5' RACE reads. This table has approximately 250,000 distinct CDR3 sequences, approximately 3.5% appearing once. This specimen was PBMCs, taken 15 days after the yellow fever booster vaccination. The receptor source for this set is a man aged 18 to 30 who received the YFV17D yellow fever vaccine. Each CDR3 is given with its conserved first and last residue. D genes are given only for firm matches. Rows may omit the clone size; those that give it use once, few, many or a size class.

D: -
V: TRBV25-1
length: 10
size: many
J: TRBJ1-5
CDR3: CAKDNQPQHF
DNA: TGTGCCAAGGACAATCAGCCCCAGCATTTT

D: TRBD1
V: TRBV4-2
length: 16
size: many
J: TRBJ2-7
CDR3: CASSQAWGQLQYEQYF
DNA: TGTGCCAGCAGCCAGGCCTGGGGACAGCTCCAATACGAGCAGTACTTC

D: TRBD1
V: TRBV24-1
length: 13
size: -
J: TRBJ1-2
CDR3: CATSERQGDGYTF
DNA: TGTGCCACCAGTGAAAGACAGGGAGATGGCTACACCTTC

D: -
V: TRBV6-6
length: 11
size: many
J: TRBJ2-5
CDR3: CASSMEETQYF
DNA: TGTGCCAGCAGTATGGAGGAAACCCAGTACTTC

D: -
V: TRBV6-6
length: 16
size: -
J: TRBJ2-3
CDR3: CASRYPGGRQATSQYF
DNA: TGTGCCAGCAGATACCCCGGGGGGAGACAGGCAACAAGCCAGTATTTT

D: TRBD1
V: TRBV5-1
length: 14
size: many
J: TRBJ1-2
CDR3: CASSPRDRGQGYTF
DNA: TGCGCCAGCAGCCCTAGGGACAGGGGGCAAGGCTACACCTTC

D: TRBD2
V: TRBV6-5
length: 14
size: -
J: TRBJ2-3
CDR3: CASSPGTMADTQYF
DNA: TGTGCCAGCAGCCCCGGGACTATGGCAGATACGCAGTATTTT

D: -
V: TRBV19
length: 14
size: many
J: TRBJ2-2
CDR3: CASRGSPATGELFF
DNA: TGTGCCAGTAGGGGCTCGCCGGCTACCGGGGAGCTGTTTTTT

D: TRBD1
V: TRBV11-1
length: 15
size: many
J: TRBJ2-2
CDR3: CASSPRTGRTGELFF
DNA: TGTGCCAGCAGCCCTCGGACAGGGAGGACCGGGGAGCTGTTTTTT

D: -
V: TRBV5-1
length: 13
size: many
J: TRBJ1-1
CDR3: CASSPGVRTEAFF
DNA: TGCGCCAGCAGCCCAGGGGTCCGGACTGAAGCTTTCTTT

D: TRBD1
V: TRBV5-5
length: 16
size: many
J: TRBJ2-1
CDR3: CASSFRQGSSYNEQFF
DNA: TGTGCCAGCAGCTTCCGACAGGGTAGCTCCTACAATGAGCAGTTCTTC

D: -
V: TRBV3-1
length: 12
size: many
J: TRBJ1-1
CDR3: CASSLDYGEAFF
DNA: TGTGCCAGCAGCCTCGACTATGGAGAAGCTTTCTTT

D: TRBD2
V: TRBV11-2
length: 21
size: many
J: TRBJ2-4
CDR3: CASSPPPASGGDPLAKNIQYF
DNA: TGTGCCAGCAGCCCCCCGCCGGCTAGCGGGGGAGATCCCCTAGCCAAAAACATTCAGTACTTC

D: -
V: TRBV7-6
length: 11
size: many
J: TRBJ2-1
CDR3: CASSLVSEQFF
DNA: TGTGCCAGCAGCTTAGTGTCCGAGCAGTTCTTC

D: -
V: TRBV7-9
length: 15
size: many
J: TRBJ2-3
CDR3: CASSLVREATDTQYF
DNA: TGTGCCAGCAGCTTAGTTCGTGAGGCCACAGATACGCAGTATTTT

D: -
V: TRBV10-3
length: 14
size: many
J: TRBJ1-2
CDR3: CAISDTARDYGYTF
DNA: TGTGCCATCAGTGATACGGCTAGGGACTATGGCTACACCTTC

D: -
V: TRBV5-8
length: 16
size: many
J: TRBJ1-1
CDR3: CASSLPEVGWVTEAFF
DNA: TGTGCCAGCAGCTTGCCCGAGGTGGGGTGGGTCACTGAAGCTTTCTTT

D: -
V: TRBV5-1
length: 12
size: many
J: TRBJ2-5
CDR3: CASSLEFETQYF
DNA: TGCGCCAGCAGCTTGGAGTTCGAGACCCAGTACTTC

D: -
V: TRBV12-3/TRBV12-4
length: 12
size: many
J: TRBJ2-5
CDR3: CASSPAGLAQYF
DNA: TGTGCCAGCAGTCCCGCCGGTTTAGCCCAGTACTTC

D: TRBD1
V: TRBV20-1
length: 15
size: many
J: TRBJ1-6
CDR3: CSAQGGGAYNSPLHF
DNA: TGCAGTGCTCAGGGGGGAGGCGCCTATAATTCACCCCTCCACTTT

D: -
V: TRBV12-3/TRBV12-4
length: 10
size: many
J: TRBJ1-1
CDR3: CASSFLEAFF
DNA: TGTGCCAGCAGTTTCCTAGAAGCTTTCTTT

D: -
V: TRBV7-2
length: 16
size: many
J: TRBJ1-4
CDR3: CASSFQGLTTNEKLFF
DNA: TGTGCCAGCAGCTTCCAGGGTTTAACAACTAATGAAAAACTGTTTTTT

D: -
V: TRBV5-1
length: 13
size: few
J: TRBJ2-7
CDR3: CASSPRGDYEQYF
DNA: TGCGCCAGCAGCCCGAGGGGGGACTACGAGCAGTACTTC

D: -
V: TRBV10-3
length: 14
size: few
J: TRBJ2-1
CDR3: CAISESSQYNEQFF
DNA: TGTGCCATCAGTGAGTCTAGTCAGTACAATGAGCAGTTCTTC

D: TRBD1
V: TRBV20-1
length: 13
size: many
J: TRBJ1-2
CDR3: CSASWTGVYGYTF
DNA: TGCAGTGCTAGTTGGACAGGGGTCTATGGCTACACCTTC

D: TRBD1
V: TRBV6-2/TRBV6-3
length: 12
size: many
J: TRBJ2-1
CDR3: CRTRTGVNEQFF
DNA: TGTCGTACGCGGACAGGGGTGAATGAGCAGTTCTTC

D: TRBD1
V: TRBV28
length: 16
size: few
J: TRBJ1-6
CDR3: CASSLETGVRNSPLHF
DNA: TGTGCCAGCAGTTTGGAGACAGGGGTTAGGAATTCACCCCTCCACTTT

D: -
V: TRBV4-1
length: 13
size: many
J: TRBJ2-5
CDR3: CASSQAPWETQYF
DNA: TGCGCCAGCAGCCAAGCGCCTTGGGAGACCCAGTACTTC

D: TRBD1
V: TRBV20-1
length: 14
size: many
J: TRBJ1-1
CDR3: CSARDQSRDRVTFF
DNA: TGCAGTGCTAGAGATCAGTCCCGGGACAGGGTAACTTTCTTT

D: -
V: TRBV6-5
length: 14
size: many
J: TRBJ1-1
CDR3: CASSWDFMNTEAFF
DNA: TGTGCCAGCAGTTGGGATTTTATGAACACTGAAGCTTTCTTT

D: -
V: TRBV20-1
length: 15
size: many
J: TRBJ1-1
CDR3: CSAPRLGRWDTEAFF
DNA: TGCAGTGCTCCTAGATTGGGGCGCTGGGATACTGAAGCTTTCTTT

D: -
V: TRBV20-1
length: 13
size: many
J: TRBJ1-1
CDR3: CSADGGVNTEAFF
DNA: TGCAGTGCAGATGGGGGAGTGAACACTGAAGCTTTCTTT

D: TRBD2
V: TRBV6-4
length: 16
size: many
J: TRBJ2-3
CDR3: CASSDGVGGAPDTQYF
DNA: TGTGCCAGCAGTGACGGGGTCGGGGGGGCCCCAGATACGCAGTATTTT

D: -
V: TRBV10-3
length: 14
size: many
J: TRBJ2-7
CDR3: CAASGAESSYEQYF
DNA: TGTGCCGCCTCTGGGGCGGAAAGCTCCTACGAGCAGTACTTC

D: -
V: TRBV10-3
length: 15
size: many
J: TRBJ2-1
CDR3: CAITEGSDSLNEQFF
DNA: TGTGCCATCACCGAGGGGTCGGACTCTCTCAATGAGCAGTTCTTC

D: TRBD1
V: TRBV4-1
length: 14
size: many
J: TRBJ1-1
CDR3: CASSQPTGEDEAFF
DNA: TGCGCCAGCAGCCAACCGACAGGGGAGGATGAAGCTTTCTTT

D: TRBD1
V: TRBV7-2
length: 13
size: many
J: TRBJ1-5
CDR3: CASSLQGARPQHF
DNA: TGTGCCAGCAGCTTGCAGGGGGCAAGGCCCCAGCATTTT

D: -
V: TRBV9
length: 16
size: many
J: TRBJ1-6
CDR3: CASSPSRTKLDSPLHF
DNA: TGTGCCAGCAGCCCTAGCCGGACGAAACTGGACTCACCCCTCCACTTT

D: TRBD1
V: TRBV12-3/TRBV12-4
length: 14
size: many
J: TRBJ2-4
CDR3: CASSKQGAENIQYF
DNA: TGTGCCAGCAGTAAACAGGGGGCAGAAAACATTCAGTACTTC

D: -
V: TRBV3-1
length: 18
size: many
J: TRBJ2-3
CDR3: CATSGPIRRDIGTDTQYF
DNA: TGTGCCACCTCCGGGCCGATCCGCAGGGATATAGGAACAGATACGCAGTATTTT

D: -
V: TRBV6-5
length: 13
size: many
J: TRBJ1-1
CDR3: CASSRGTVLKAFF
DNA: TGTGCCAGCAGTCGCGGGACGGTGTTGAAAGCTTTCTTT

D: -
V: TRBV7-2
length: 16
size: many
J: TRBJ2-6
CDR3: CASSLASGAGANVLTF
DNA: TGTGCCAGCAGCTTAGCAAGTGGAGCCGGGGCCAACGTCCTGACTTTC

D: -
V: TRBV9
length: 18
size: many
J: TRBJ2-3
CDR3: CASSPRRGAAYFTDTQYF
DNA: TGTGCCAGCAGCCCACGGAGGGGGGCAGCGTACTTCACAGATACGCAGTATTTT

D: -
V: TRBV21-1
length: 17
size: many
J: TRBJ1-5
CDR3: CASRRGTGGERSQPQHF
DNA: TGTGCCAGCAGACGAGGAACAGGGGGCGAAAGGTCTCAGCCCCAGCATTTT

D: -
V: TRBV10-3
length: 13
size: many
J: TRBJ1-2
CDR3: CAISGEASYGYTF
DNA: TGTGCCATCAGCGGGGAGGCTTCCTATGGCTACACCTTC

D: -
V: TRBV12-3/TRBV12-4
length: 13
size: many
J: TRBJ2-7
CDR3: CASSYVSGYEQYF
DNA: TGTGCCAGCAGTTACGTTTCAGGCTACGAGCAGTACTTC

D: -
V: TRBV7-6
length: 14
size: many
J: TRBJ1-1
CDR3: CASSRAGGNTEAFF
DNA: TGTGCCAGCAGCCGGGCGGGGGGAAACACTGAAGCTTTCTTT

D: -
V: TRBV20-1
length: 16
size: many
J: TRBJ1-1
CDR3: CSARVAGRGGNTEAFF
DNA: TGCAGTGCTAGAGTTGCGGGAAGAGGAGGGAACACTGAAGCTTTCTTT

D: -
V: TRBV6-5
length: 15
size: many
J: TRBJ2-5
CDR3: CASRPRPGGGETQYF
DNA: TGTGCCAGCAGGCCTCGTCCGGGGGGCGGAGAGACCCAGTACTTC

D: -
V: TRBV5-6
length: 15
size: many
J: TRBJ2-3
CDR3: CASSLGWTSTDTQYF
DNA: TGTGCCAGCAGCTTAGGCTGGACTAGCACAGATACGCAGTATTTT

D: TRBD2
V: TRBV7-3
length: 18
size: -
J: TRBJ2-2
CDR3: CASSKTPGLAGITGELFF
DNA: TGTGCCAGCAGCAAAACCCCGGGACTAGCGGGAATTACCGGGGAGCTGTTTTTT

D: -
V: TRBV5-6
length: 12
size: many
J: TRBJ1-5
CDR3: CASSLGGASQHF
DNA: TGTGCCAGCAGTTTAGGGGGGGCTTCCCAGCATTTT

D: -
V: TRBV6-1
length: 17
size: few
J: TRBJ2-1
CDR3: CASSGQGPISSYIEQFF
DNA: TGTGCCAGCAGTGGTCAGGGCCCTATTAGCTCCTACATTGAGCAGTTCTTC

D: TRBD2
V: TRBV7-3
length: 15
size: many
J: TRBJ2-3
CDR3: CASAVAGPAGDTQYF
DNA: TGTGCCAGCGCGGTAGCGGGGCCTGCTGGAGATACGCAGTATTTT

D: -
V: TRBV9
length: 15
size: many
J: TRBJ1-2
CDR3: CASSIPRGANYGYTF
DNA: TGTGCCAGCAGCATCCCTCGGGGGGCTAACTATGGCTACACCTTC

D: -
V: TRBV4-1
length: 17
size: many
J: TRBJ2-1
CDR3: CASSQAAIRTRPNEQFF
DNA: TGCGCCAGCAGCCAAGCGGCTATTAGAACCAGGCCCAATGAGCAGTTCTTC

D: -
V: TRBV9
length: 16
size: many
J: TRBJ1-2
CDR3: CASSTRDAGTTVGYTF
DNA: TGTGCCAGCAGCACCCGGGACGCAGGGACCACCGTGGGCTACACCTTC